These 23 T cell receptor beta chains share one sample of origin, sequenced in a study of T cell repertoires in cytomegalovirus infection. TCRdb analysed the reads with MiXCR anew, one entry per CDR3 protein. Of 55,000 to 85,000 distinct CDR3 sequences listed, 20% to 25% are singletons. Their antigen targets remain unknown. Sequencing was performed on CD8+ T cells from cultured PBMCs, taken from culture after CMV antigen stimulation. The receptors originated from a human donor in good health (CMV status not recorded). Some clones in this sample may be carry-over from other donors' samples.

The chain has TRBV6-1 and TRBJ1-4, with 11 nucleotides matching TRBD1. The length of the CDR3 is 13 residues. Per germline, CDR1 MNHNS and CDR2 SASEGT. The ends lost 6 bases at V and 8 bases at J; junction bases unmatched: 2. CDR3 region: CASRGQGGEKLFF. CDR3 coding DNA: TGTGCCAGCAGGGGACAGGGGGGCGAAAAACTGTTTTTT.

V usage is TRBV5-1 and J usage is TRBJ2-1; 13 nucleotides line up with TRBD2. The CDR3 is made up of 16 amino acids. Germline trimming cut 1 base from V and 5 bases from J; bases unmatched to any gene: 3. Germline CDR1 and CDR2: SGHRS and YFSETQ. CDR3 residues: CASSLWGTSGDNEQFF. The CDR3 nucleotides are TGCGCCAGCAGCTTGTGGGGGACTAGCGGGGACAATGAGCAGTTCTTC.

This clonotype was counted a few times. The chain joins TRBV6-5 to TRBJ1-1; D is possibly TRBD1 (6 bases). Looked up from germline, CDR1 is MNHEY and CDR2 is SVGAGI. This CDR3 is 14 amino acids long. V was shortened by 4 bases and J by 3 bases, with 12 bases between the two germline ends. The CDR3 bases are TGTGCCAGCAGTTGGGGGCCCGAGGACACTGAAGCTTTCTTT. As protein: CASSWGPEDTEAFF.

The CDR3 nucleotides are TGTGCCAGCAGCTTAGGCCGGACAGGGATCAGGGAAAAACTGTTTTTT. Protein sequence: CASSLGRTGIREKLFF. The J gene is TRBJ1-4, the V gene TRBV7-8, with 8 bases that match TRBD1. Trimming cost V 1 base and J 8 bases; bases outside gene matches: 9. This CDR3 has 16 amino acids. Germline-derived CDR1 and CDR2 are SGHVS and FQNEAQ.

Only a few counts were recorded for this clonotype. J is TRBJ2-3 and V is TRBV4-1, with D tentatively TRBD1 (5 bases). V lost 1 base to trimming and J lost 4 bases, with 18 bases between them. CDR1 and CDR2 from the germline V gene are MGHRA and YSYEKL. The CDR3 consists of 17 residues. CDR3: CASSQVRRQIISDTQYF. Written as DNA, the CDR3 is TGCGCCAGCAGCCAAGTGAGGAGACAGATCATCTCAGATACGCAGTATTTT.

The gene calls are TRBV27 and TRBJ2-1; D remains ambiguous. The CDR3 length is 13 residues. Germline assignment: CDR1 MNHEY and CDR2 SMNVEV (reference sequence). V lost 5 bases and J lost 9, with 14 bases in between. CDR3 DNA: TGTGCCAGCAGTCCCAACCCCAGGTTTGAGCAGTTCTTC. As protein: CASSPNPRFEQFF.

The V and J genes are TRBV6-2 or TRBV6-3 and TRBJ2-5; no clear D. CDR3 size: 12 residues. The germline V gene encodes CDR1 MNHEY and CDR2 SVGEGT. V lost 4 bases and J 5 bases, leaving 8 bases between the germline ends. The CDR3 loop is CASSLELETQYF. The CDR3 bases are TGTGCCAGCAGTTTGGAGCTGGAGACCCAGTACTTC.

This clonotype was seen only a few times. This chain's CDR3 is CASSRVLRSGNTIYF. In DNA form, the CDR3 reads TGTGCCAGCAGCCGAGTATTACGGTCGGGAAACACCATATATTTT. The V call is TRBV7-8, the J call TRBJ1-3; D gene unclear. CDR1 is SGHVS and CDR2 is FQNEAQ in the germline V gene. V was clipped by 5 bases and J by 4 bases, with 15 bases between them. This CDR3 comprises 15 residues. The full variable domain, its missing parts supplied by reference TRBV7-8 and TRBJ1-3, is GAGVSQSPRYKVAKRGQDVALRCDPISGHVSLFWYQQALGQGPEFLTYFQNEAQLDKSGLPSDRFFAERPEGSVSTLKIQRTQQEDSAVYLCASSRVLRSGNTIYFGEGSWLTVV.

The CDR3 loop is CASSQTGDQPQHF. The CDR3 DNA follows: TGCGCCAGCAGCCAGACAGGTGATCAGCCCCAGCATTTT. The chain combines TRBV4-1 with TRBJ1-5; D perhaps matches TRBD1 (6 bases). Germline V gene lookup returns CDR1 MGHRA and CDR2 YSYEKL. The V end was cut by 3 bases, the J end by 5 bases, with 8 bases between. There are 13 residues in the CDR3.

This clonotype came up a few times. The chain is built from TRBV6-2 or TRBV6-3 and TRBJ1-4, with TRBD1 matching 8 bases. V shed 6 bases and J 7 bases; nucleotides not matched to a gene: 10. The CDR3 covers 15 residues. CDR1 is MNHEY and CDR2 is SVGEGT in the germline V gene. CDR3 loop: CASRPVQGAAEKLFF. CDR3 nucleotide sequence: TGTGCCAGCAGACCCGTTCAGGGGGCGGCTGAAAAACTGTTTTTT.

The chain recombines TRBV20-1 with TRBJ2-7; D might be TRBD2 (7 bases). The V end was cut by 3 bases, the J end by 5 bases, with 14 bases between. In germline, CDR1 is DFQATT, CDR2 SNEGSKA (reference sequence). CDR3 length: 13 residues. Written as DNA, the CDR3 is TGCAGTGCTAGGGGGGGGCAGGCTAACGAGCAGTACTTC. Protein sequence: CSARGGQANEQYF.

The sample holds many counts of this clonotype. The chain combines TRBV4-1 with TRBJ2-5, with 8 bases lining up with TRBD2. The CDR3 is 17 amino acids. Germline V gene data show CDR1 as MGHRA and CDR2 as YSYEKL. V lost 0 bases to trimming and J lost 4 bases; unmatched junction nucleotides: 10. The CDR3 protein is CASSQDQAGEVLETQYF. The CDR3, as DNA: TGCGCCAGCAGCCAAGATCAAGCGGGGGAGGTACTAGAGACCCAGTACTTC.

This clonotype was picked up a small number of times. The CDR3 region is CASDGTGPYNEQFF. The CDR3 nucleotides read TGTGCCAGTGACGGGACAGGTCCCTACAATGAGCAGTTCTTC. This sequence joins TRBV2 and TRBJ2-1; 8 bases match TRBD1. V lost 9 bases and J lost 2; bases outside the gene matches: 6. Germline V gene lookup returns CDR1 SNHLY and CDR2 FYNNEI. The CDR3 has 14 residues.

The CDR3 bases are TGCGCCAGCATACAGGGTGCTGAAGCTTTCTTT. This codes for CASIQGAEAFF. The V and J genes are TRBV5-1 and TRBJ1-1, with D maybe TRBD1 (6 bases). The CDR3 length is 11 residues. Deletions cut 6 bases from V and 6 bases from J, with 9 bases between. CDR1 and CDR2 from the germline V gene are SGHRS and YFSETQ.

This clonotype was observed a few times. The chain uses TRBV6-2 or TRBV6-3 and TRBJ1-5, with D maybe TRBD1 (6 bases). Germline lookup yields CDR1 MNHEY and CDR2 SVGEGT. Trimming removed 8 bases at V and 0 bases at J, with 14 bases between. The CDR3 has 15 amino acids. Written as DNA, the CDR3 is TGTGCCAGCCGGACAGAGACTTATAGCAATCAGCCCCAGCATTTT. Its protein product is CASRTETYSNQPQHF.

V usage is TRBV10-3 and J usage is TRBJ1-1; 8 nucleotides align to TRBD1. This CDR3 has 17 residues. Germline-derived CDR1 and CDR2 are ENHRY and SYGVKD. Trimming took 8 bases from V and 0 from J; bases not matched to a gene: 14. CDR3 nucleotide sequence: TGTGCCATCTCCACCGGGGACAGGTCCTACATGAACACTGAAGCTTTCTTT. Translation gives CAISTGDRSYMNTEAFF.

This clonotype has just a few counts. This chain joins TRBV7-9 and TRBJ2-5; no reliable D call. V lost 7 bases and J 2 bases, leaving 14 bases between the germline ends. CDR1 is SEHNR, CDR2 FQNEAQ, per germline (reference sequence). This CDR3 spans 14 amino acids. CDR3 sequence reads: CASTLAISQETQYF. DNA for the CDR3: TGTGCCAGCACCCTGGCGATAAGTCAAGAGACCCAGTACTTC.

This clonotype was seen ten or more times. The chain recombines TRBV7-2 with TRBJ2-7; D gene ambiguous. With 0 bases removed from V and 0 bases from J, the gap between germline ends came to 6 bases. This CDR3 is built from 14 residues. CDR1 and CDR2 (germline): SGHTA, FQGNSA. The CDR3 sequence is CASSLAETSYEQYF. The CDR3 DNA is TGTGCCAGCAGCTTAGCGGAGACCTCCTACGAGCAGTACTTC.

V is TRBV19 and J is TRBJ1-1; D remains unclear. The CDR3 is 15 amino acids. Germline loops: CDR1 LNHDA, CDR2 SQIVND (reference sequence). The V gene lost 8 bases and the J gene lost 4 bases, with 20 bases spanning the gap. The CDR3 sequence is CASGSIEAKGTEAFF. The CDR3 region has the DNA TGTGCCAGTGGCTCGATTGAGGCCAAGGGCACTGAAGCTTTCTTT.

The gene calls are TRBV7-8 and TRBJ1-2; D gene uncertain. The V gene lost 1 base and the J gene lost 5 bases, with 11 bases spanning the gap. Germline values: CDR1 SGHVS, CDR2 FQNEAQ. This CDR3 comprises 14 residues. In DNA form, the CDR3 reads TGTGCCAGCAGCTTAGAGGTCAGGAAATATGGCTACACCTTC. Translated: CASSLEVRKYGYTF.

V is TRBV28 and J is TRBJ1-1; D is perhaps TRBD1 (6 bases). V was clipped by 3 bases and J by 0 bases, with 17 bases between them. Germline V lookup: CDR1 MDHEN, CDR2 SYDVKM. This CDR3 has 17 residues. CDR3 bases: TGTGCCAGCAGTTTTCTCGGACAGCGACTAATGAACACTGAAGCTTTCTTT. Translation: CASSFLGQRLMNTEAFF.

This clonotype was seen a few times. This sequence joins TRBV6-2 or TRBV6-3 and TRBJ1-6, with D maybe TRBD1 (6 bases). This CDR3 contains 15 residues. Trimming took off 6 bases at V and 15 bases at J, with 24 bases between the two ends. Looked up from germline, CDR1 is MNHEY and CDR2 is SVGEGT. CDR3 loop: CASSLLRGTDGLLHF. The CDR3 DNA is TGTGCCAGCAGCCTTCTTAGGGGGACCGACGGGCTCCTCCACTTT.

The rearrangement links TRBV9 to TRBJ2-7, with 7 bases fitting TRBD1. Germline CDR1 and CDR2: SGDLS and YYNGEE. The CDR3 has 16 amino acids. V lost 2 bases and J lost 2; bases outside the gene matches: 10. The CDR3 nucleotides are TGTGCCAGCAGCGTGGATCCACAGGGGACAACCTACGAGCAGTACTTC. Encoded protein: CASSVDPQGTTYEQYF.